The sequence of this T cell receptor (beta chain) was determined in a study of beta chain features in type 1 diabetes. Reverse transcription of all isolated RNA meant that expressed TCRB transcripts were sequenced. Libraries were prepared by immunoSEQ multiplex PCR; TCRdb keeps only in-frame clonotypes and omits some of them. The sample yields about 900,000 clones, 15% to 20% seen once. Germline V gene sequence: CDR1 MDHEN, CDR2 SYDVKM. The CDR3 has 15 amino acids. Trimming left V 5 bases short and J 0 bases short, with 11 bases between. The chain is built from TRBV28 and TRBJ1-5; no definite D call. Sample: naive CD4+ T cells from blood. This TCR was sampled from a woman under 30 in good health. The CDR3 loop is CASSPWGSSNQPQHF. The CDR3 coding sequence is TGTGCCAGCAGTCCCTGGGGTAGTAGCAATCAGCCCCAGCATTTT.